This TCR beta chain was documented in a study of T cell responses to AZD1222 COVID-19 vaccine. Across the study: Investigators merged groups given second doses at roughly 4 or roughly 12 weeks. Study findings and constraints: The study reported that nearly half of spike-specific TCRs target unmutated variant regions. Spike as a whole was targeted by vaccine-associated CD4 TCRs, dominant at 160-218 and 743-854.

This CDR3 is 16 amino acids long. The germline V and J ends were trimmed by 5 bases and 0 bases, with 14 bases remaining between them. Germline CDR1 reads SEHNR; CDR2 reads FQNEAQ (reference sequence). Remarks on this clone: Its antigen is as yet unknown.

Measured with immunoSEQ multiplex PCR; TCRdb has only the in-frame clones, and not every one. The table lists some 90,000 clones, 80% to 90% of them singletons. The chain uses TRBV7-9 and TRBJ2-1; D might be TRBD2 (5 bases). The sample was peripheral blood, taken on day 0 of AZD1222 vaccination. The source of this sequence is an adult in good health. This CDR3 reads CASSPPPGSSYNEQFF. The CDR3 DNA reads TGTGCCAGCAGCCCCCCCCCTGGGAGCTCCTACAATGAGCAGTTCTTC.